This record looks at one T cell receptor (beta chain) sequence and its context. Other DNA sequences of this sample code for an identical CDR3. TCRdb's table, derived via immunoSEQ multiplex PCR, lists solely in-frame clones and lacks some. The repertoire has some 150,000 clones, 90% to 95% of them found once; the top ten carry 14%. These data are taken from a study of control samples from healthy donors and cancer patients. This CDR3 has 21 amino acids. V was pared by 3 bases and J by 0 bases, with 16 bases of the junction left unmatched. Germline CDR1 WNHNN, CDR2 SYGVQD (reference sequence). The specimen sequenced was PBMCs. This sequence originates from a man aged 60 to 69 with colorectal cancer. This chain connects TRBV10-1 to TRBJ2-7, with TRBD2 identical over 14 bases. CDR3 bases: TGCGCCAGCAGTGATCCTAGGGGACGGACTAGCGGGGGGCTGAGCTCCTACGAGCAGTACTTC. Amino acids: CASSDPRGRTSGGLSSYEQYF.